This T cell receptor beta chain came from a study of T-cell memory formation after mild COVID-19. Study overall: Across donors, TCR clusters were largely donor specific.

TCRdb re-called the 5' RACE reads with MiXCR, one entry per CDR3 protein. The repertoire includes about 350,000 distinct CDR3 sequences, approximately 13% of them detected once, and 22% sits in the top ten. Per the germline V gene, CDR1 is SGDLS and CDR2 is YYNGEE. With 4 bases clipped from V and 7 bases from J, the junction kept 11 bases outside the gene matches. The CDR3 contains 16 residues. This clonotype was counted a few times. Its antigen is undetermined. Regarding the study as a whole: Among clones peaking at day 37 in the second wave, SARS-CoV-2 specificity remained unconfirmed. CD4+ contracting clones were found mainly in CM and EM, and CD8+ ones in EMRA. Memory from before infection featured some responding clones, which suggests cross-reactive memory joined.

This chain uses TRBV9 with TRBJ2-2, with 9 nucleotides matching TRBD2. What was sequenced was PBMCs or a T cell subset sorted from them (not recorded which). The TCR sequence derives from a man in his late teens or twenties who had mild COVID-19 (a few samples of this study predate the infection). Cell type and time point are not known. As DNA, the CDR3 is TGTGCCAGCAGCCCCCGGCTAGCGGGGAATGACGGGGAGCTGTTTTTT. Its translation: CASSPRLAGNDGELFF.